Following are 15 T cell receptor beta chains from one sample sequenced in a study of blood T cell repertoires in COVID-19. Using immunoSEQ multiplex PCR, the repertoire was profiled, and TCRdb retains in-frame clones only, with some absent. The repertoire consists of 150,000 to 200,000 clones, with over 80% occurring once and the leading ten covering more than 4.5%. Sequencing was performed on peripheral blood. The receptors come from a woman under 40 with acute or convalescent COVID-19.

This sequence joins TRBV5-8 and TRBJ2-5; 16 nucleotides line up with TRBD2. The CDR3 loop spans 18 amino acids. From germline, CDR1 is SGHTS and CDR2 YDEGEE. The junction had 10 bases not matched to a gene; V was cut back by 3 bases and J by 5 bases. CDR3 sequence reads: CASSSGTSGGDRIETQYF. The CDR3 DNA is TGTGCCAGCAGCTCCGGGACTAGCGGGGGGGATCGGATCGAGACCCAGTACTTC.

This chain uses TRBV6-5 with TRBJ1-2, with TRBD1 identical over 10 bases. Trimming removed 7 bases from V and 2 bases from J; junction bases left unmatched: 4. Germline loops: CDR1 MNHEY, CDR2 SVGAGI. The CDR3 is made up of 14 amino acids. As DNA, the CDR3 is TGTGCCAGCACTCCGGGACAGGGGAACTATGGCTACACCTTC. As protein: CASTPGQGNYGYTF.

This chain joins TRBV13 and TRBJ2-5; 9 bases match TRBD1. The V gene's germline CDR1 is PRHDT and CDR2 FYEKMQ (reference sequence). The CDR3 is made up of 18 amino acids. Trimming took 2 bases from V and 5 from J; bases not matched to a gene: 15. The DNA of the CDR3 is TGTGCCAGCAGCTTAAGAACAGGGGGCTTAAATTTCGCGGAGACCCAGTACTTC. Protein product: CASSLRTGGLNFAETQYF.

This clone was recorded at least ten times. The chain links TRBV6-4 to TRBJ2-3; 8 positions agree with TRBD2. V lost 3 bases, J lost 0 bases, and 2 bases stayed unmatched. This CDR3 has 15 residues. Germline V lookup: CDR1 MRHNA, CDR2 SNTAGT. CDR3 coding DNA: TGTGCCAGCAGTGAGGCTAGCGGGAGCACAGATACGCAGTATTTT. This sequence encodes CASSEASGSTDTQYF.

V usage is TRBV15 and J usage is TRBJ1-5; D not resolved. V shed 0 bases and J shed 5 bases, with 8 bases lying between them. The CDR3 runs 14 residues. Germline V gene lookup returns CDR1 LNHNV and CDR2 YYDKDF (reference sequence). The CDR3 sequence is CATSRDRVDQPQHF. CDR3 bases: TGTGCCACCAGCAGAGATCGGGTGGATCAGCCCCAGCATTTT.

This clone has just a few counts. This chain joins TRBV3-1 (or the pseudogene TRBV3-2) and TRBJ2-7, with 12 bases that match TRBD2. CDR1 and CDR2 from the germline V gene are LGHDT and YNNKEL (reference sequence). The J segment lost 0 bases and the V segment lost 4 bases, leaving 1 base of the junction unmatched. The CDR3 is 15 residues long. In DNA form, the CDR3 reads TGTGCCAGCAGCCCGACTAGCGGGGGCTCCTACGAGCAGTACTTC. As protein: CASSPTSGGSYEQYF.

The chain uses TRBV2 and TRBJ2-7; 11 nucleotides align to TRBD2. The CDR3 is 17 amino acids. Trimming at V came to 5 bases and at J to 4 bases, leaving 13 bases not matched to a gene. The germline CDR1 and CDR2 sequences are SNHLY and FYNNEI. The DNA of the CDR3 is TGTGCCAGCAGTAGCCTGAAGGGGCTAGCGGGGGGTTACGAGCAGTACTTC. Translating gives CASSSLKGLAGGYEQYF.

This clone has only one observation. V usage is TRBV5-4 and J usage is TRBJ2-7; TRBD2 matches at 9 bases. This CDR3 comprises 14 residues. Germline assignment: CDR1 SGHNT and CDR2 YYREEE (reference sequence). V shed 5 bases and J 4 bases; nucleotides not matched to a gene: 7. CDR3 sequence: CASRRAGGEYEQYF. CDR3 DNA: TGTGCCAGCAGGAGAGCGGGGGGCGAATACGAGCAGTACTTC.

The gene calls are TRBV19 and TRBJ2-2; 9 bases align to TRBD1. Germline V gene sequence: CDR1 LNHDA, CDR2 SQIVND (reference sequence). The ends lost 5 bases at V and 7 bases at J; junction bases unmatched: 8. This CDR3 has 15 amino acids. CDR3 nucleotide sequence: TGTGCCAGTAGTCCATGGGGACAGGGTAACGGGGAGCTGTTTTTT. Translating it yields CASSPWGQGNGELFF.

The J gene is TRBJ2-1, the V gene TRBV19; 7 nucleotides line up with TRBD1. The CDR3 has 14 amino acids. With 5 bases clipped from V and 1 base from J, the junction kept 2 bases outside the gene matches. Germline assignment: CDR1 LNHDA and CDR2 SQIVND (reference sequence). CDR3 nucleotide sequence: TGTGCCAGTAGTGGGACAGTATCCTACAATGAGCAGTTCTTC. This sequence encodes CASSGTVSYNEQFF.

CDR3: CATDRTGVGANVLTF. The DNA for the CDR3 is TGCGCCACCGACAGGACAGGGGTTGGGGCCAACGTCCTGACTTTC. V is TRBV10-1 and J is TRBJ2-6; TRBD1 matches 9 bases. Trimming at V came to 10 bases and at J to 3 bases, leaving 7 bases not matched to a gene. CDR3 length: 15 amino acids. CDR1 is WNHNN, CDR2 SYGVQD, per germline (reference sequence).

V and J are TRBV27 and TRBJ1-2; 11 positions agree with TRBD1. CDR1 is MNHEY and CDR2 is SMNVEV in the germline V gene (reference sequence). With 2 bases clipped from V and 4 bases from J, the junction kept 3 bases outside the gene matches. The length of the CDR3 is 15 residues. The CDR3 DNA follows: TGTGCCAGCAGTTTAACCGGGACAGGGGGCTATGGCTACACCTTC. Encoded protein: CASSLTGTGGYGYTF.

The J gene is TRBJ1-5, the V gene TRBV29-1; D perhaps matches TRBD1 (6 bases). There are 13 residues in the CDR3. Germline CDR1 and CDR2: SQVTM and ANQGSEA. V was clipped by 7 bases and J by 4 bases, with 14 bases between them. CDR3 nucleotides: TGCAGCGCCTCTAGGGGGGGGAATCAGCCCCAGCATTTT. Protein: CSASRGGNQPQHF.

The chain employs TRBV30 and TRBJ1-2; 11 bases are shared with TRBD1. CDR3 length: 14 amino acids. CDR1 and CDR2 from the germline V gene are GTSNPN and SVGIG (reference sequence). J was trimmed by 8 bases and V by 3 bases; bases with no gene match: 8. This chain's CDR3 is CAWRAFGTGGGYTF. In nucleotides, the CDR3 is TGTGCCTGGAGGGCCTTTGGGACAGGGGGAGGCTACACCTTC.

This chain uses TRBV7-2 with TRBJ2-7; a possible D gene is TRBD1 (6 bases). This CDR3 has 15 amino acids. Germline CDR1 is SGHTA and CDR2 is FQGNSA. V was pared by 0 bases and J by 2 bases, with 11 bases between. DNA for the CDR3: TGTGCCAGCAGCTTAGCACAGGGAAGGGCCTACGAGCAGTACTTC. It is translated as CASSLAQGRAYEQYF. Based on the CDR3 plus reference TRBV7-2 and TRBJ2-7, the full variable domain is GAGVSQSPSNKVTEKGKDVELRCDPISGHTALYWYRQSLGQGLEFLIYFQGNSAPDKSGLPSDRFSAERTGGSVSTLTIQRTQQEDSAVYLCASSLAQGRAYEQYFGPGTRLTVT.